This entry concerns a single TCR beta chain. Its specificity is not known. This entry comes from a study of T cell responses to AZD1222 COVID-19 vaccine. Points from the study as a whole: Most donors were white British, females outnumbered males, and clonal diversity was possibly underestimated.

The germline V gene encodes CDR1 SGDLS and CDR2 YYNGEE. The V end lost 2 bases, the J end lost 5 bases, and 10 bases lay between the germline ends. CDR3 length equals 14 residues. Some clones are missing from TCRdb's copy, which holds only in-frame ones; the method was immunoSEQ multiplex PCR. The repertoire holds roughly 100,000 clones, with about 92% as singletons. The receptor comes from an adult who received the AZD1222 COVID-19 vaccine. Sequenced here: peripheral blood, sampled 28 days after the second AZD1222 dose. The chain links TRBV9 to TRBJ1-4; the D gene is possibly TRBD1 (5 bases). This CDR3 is CASSVRGENEKLFF. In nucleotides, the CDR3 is TGTGCCAGCAGCGTTCGGGGGGAAAATGAAAAACTGTTTTTT.